This T cell receptor beta chain was identified during a study of blood T cell repertoires in COVID-19. Overall study context: The analysed material was cDNA or gDNA that came from T cells, B-cell-depleted T cells, or PBMCs.

Original analysis: Estimated nucleated cell counts came from reference gene primer amplification. The repertoire was sequenced with immunoSEQ multiplex PCR; TCRdb's copy has only in-frame clones and lacks some. That table furnishes V, J and clone size, whereas the DNA furnished D and trimming. The sample includes 200,000 to 250,000 clones, 70% to 90% of them seen just once. The CDR3 loop spans 13 amino acids. Trimming removed 7 bases at V and 7 bases at J, with 19 bases between. CDR1 is GTSNPN and CDR2 is SVGIG in the germline V gene (reference sequence). Living in 24 US areas, the participants were between about 18 and 100 years of age. Grouping used clinical history reported by participants in a survey and questionnaire.

The receptor comes from a woman aged 50 to 60 in a cohort exposed to, infected with or recovered from COVID-19 (not recorded which). V gene TRBV30 combines with J gene TRBJ1-2; tentative D call: TRBD1 (5 bases). Sequenced material: PBMCs or T cells enriched from blood (not recorded which). CDR3 loop: CASPKGGRGGYTF. The DNA of the CDR3 is TGTGCCTCCCCAAAAGGTGGAAGGGGTGGCTACACCTTC. The variable domain in full, with the rest retrieved from reference TRBV30 and TRBJ1-2, is SQTIHQWPATLVQPVGSPLSLECTVEGTSNPNLYWYRQAAGRGLQLLFYSVGIGQISSEVPQNLSASRPQDRQFILSSKKLLLSDSGFYLCASPKGGRGGYTFGSGTRLTVV.